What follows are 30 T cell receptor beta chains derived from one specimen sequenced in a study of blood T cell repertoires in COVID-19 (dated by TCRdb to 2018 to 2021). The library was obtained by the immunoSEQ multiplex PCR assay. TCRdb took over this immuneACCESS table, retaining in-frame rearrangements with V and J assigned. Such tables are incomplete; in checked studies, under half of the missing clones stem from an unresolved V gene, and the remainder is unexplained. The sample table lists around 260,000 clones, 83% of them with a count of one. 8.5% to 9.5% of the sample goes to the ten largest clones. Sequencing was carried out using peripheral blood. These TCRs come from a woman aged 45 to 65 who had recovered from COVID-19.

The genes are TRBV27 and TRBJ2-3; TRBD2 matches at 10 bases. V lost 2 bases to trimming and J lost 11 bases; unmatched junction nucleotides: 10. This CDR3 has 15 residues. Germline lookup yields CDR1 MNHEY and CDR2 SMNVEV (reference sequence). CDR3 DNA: TGTGCCAGCAGTTTAGGTACTAGCGGGAATTCGATGCAGTATTTT. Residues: CASSLGTSGNSMQYF.

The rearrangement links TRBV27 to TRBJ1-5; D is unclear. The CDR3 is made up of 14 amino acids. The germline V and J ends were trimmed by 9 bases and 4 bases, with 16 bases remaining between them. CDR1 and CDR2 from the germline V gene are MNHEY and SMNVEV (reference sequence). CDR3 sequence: CASSPLSGNQPQHF. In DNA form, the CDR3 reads TGTGCCAGTAGCCCTCTCAGTGGGAATCAGCCCCAGCATTTT.

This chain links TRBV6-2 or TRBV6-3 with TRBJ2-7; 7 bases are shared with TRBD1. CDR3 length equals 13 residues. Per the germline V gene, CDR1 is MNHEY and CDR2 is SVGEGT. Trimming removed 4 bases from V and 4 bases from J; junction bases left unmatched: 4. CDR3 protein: CASSLTGRYEQYF. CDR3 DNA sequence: TGTGCCAGCAGTTTGACAGGGCGGTACGAGCAGTACTTC.

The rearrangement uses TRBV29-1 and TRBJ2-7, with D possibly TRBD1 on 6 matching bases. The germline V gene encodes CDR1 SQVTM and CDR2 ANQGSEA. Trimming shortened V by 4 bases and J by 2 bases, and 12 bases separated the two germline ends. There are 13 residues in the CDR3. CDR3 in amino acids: CSVAMTGAYEQYF. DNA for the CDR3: TGCAGCGTTGCAATGACAGGAGCCTACGAGCAGTACTTC.

For the CDR3, the DNA is TGTGCCAGCAGCCCACCCCGACAGGGATTTTCTCAGCCCCAGCATTTT. It encodes CASSPPRQGFSQPQHF. The chain uses TRBV5-6 and TRBJ1-5; 7 nucleotides agree with TRBD1. This CDR3 is built from 16 residues. The J segment lost 6 bases and the V segment lost 4 bases, leaving 13 bases of the junction unmatched. The germline CDR1 and CDR2 sequences are SGHDT and YYEEEE.

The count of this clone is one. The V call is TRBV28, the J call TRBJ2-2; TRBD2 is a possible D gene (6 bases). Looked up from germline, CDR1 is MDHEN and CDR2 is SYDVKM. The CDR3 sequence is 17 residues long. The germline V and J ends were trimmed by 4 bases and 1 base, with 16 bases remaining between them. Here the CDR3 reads CASSSPSTGGNTGELFF. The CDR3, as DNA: TGTGCCAGCAGTTCACCCTCGACCGGGGGGAACACCGGGGAGCTGTTTTTT.

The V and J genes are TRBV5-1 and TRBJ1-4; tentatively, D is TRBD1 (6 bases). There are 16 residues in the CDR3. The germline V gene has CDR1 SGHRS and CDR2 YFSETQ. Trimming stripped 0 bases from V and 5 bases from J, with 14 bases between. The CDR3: CASSLGQVGGNEKLFF. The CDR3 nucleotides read TGCGCCAGCAGCTTGGGACAGGTCGGCGGGAATGAAAAACTGTTTTTT.

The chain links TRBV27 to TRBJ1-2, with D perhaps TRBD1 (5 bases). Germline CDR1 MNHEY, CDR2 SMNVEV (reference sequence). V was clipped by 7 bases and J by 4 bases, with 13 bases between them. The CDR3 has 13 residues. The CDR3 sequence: CASKTGGSYGYTF. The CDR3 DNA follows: TGTGCCAGCAAAACGGGGGGGAGCTATGGCTACACCTTC.

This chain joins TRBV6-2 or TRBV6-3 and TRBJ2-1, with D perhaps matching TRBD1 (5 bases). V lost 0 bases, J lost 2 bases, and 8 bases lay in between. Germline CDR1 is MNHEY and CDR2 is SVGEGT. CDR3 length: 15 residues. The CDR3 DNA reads TGTGCCAGCAGTTACTCGCTACAGGCCTACAATGAGCAGTTCTTC. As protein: CASSYSLQAYNEQFF.

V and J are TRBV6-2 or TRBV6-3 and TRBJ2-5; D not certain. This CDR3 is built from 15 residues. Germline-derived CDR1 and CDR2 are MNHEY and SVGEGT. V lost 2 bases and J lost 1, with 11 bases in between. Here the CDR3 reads CASSYTTSTQETQYF. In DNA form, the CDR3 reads TGTGCCAGCAGTTACACGACATCAACCCAAGAGACCCAGTACTTC.

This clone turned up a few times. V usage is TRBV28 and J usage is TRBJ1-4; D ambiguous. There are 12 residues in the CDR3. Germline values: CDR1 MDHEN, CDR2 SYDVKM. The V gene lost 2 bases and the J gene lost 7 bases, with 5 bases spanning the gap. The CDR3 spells CASSLQFEKLFF. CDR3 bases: TGTGCCAGCAGTTTACAGTTTGAAAAACTGTTTTTT.

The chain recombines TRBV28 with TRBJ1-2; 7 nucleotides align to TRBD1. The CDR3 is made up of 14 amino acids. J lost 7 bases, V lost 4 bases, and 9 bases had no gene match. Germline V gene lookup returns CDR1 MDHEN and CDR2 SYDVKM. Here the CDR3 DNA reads TGTGCCAGCAGTTGGGCGACAGGGATTGGTGGCTACACCTTC. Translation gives CASSWATGIGGYTF.

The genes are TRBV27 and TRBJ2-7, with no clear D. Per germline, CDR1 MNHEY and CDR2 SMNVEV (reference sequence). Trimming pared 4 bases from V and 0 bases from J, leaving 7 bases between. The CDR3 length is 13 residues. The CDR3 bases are TGTGCCAGCAGTTCCCCAGACTCCTACGAGCAGTACTTC. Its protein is CASSSPDSYEQYF.

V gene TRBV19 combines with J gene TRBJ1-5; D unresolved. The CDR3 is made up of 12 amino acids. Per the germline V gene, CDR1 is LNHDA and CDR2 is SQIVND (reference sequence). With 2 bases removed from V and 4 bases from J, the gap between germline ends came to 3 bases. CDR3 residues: CASSISNQPQHF. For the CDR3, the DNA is TGTGCCAGTAGTATATCTAATCAGCCCCAGCATTTT.

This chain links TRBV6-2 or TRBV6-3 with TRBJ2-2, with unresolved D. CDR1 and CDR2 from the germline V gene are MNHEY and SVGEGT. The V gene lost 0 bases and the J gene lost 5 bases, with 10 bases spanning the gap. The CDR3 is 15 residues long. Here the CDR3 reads CASSYSPSWTGELFF. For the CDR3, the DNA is TGTGCCAGCAGTTACTCCCCTAGTTGGACCGGGGAGCTGTTTTTT.

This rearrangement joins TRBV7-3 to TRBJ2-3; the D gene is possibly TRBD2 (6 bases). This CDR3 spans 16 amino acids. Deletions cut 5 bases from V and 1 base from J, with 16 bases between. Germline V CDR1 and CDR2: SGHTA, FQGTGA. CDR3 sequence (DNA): TGTGCCAGCAGCCCCCAGGAGGGATCGGGCACAGATACGCAGTATTTT. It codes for CASSPQEGSGTDTQYF.

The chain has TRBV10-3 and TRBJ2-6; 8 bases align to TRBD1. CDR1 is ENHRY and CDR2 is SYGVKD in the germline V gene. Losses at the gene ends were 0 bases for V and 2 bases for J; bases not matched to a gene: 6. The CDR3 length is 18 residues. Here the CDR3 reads CAISESRDRSAGANVLTF. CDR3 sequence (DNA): TGTGCCATCAGTGAGTCTCGGGACAGGTCTGCTGGGGCCAACGTCCTGACTTTC.

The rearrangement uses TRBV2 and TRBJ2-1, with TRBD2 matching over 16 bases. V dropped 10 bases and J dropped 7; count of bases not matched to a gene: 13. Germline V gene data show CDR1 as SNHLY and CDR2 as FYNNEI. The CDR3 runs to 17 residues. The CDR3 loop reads CATGTSGGAVSGNEQFF. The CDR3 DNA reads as TGTGCCACCGGGACTAGCGGGGGGGCCGTATCGGGTAATGAGCAGTTCTTC.

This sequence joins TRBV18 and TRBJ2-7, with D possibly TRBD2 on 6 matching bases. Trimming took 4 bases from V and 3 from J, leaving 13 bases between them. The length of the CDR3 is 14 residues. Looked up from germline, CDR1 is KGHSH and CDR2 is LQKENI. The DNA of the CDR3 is TGTGCCAGCTCACGGGGGGTGACCCTCTACGAGCAGTACTTC. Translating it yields CASSRGVTLYEQYF.

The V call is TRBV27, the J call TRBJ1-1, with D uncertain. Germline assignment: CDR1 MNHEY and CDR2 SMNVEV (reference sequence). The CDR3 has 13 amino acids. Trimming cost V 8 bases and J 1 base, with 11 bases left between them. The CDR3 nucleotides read TGTGCCAGCGCCACAACAAGGAACACTGAAGCTTTCTTT. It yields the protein CASATTRNTEAFF.

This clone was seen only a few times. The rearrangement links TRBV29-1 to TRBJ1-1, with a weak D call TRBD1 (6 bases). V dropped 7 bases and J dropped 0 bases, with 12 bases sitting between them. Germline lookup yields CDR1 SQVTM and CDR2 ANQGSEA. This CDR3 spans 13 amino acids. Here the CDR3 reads CSAQGQMNTEAFF. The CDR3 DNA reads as TGCAGCGCCCAGGGGCAGATGAACACTGAAGCTTTCTTT.

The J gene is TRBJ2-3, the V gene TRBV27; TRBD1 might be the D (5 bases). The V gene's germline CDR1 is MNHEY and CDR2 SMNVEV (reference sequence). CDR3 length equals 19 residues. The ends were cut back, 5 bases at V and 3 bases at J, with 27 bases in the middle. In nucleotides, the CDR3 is TGTGCCAGCAGTCCAGTTCCCCAGGGTCTGTTTTTCGCGACAGATACGCAGTATTTT. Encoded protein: CASSPVPQGLFFATDTQYF.

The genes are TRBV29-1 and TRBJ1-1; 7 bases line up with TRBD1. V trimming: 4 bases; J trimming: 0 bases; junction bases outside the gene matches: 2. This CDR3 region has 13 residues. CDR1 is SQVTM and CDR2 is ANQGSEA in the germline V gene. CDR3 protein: CSVAQGVNTEAFF. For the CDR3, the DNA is TGCAGCGTTGCCCAGGGGGTGAACACTGAAGCTTTCTTT. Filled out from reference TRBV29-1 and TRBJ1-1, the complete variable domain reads SAVISQKPSRDICQRGTSLTIQCQVDSQVTMMFWYRQQPGQSLTLIATANQGSEATYESGFVIDKFPISRPNLTFSTLTVSNMSPEDSSIYLCSVAQGVNTEAFFGQGTRLTVV.

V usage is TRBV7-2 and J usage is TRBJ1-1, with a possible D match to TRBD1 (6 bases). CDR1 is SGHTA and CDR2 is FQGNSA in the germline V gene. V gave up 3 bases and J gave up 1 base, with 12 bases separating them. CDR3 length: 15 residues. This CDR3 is CASSLGGASNTEAFF. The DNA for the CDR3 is TGTGCCAGCAGCTTGGGGGGGGCCTCGAACACTGAAGCTTTCTTT.

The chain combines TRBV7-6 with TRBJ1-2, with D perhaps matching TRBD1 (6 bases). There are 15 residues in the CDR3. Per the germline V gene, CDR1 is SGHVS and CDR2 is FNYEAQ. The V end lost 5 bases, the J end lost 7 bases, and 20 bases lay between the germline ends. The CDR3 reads CASSLRDTDKSGYTF. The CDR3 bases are TGTGCCAGCAGCCTCCGGGACACTGATAAGTCTGGCTACACCTTC.

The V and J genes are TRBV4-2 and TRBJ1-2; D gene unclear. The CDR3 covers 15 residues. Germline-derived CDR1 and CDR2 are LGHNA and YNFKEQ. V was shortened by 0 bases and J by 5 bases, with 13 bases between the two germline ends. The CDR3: CASSQDRLAIYGYTF. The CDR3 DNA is TGTGCCAGCAGCCAAGATCGGTTAGCAATTTATGGCTACACCTTC.

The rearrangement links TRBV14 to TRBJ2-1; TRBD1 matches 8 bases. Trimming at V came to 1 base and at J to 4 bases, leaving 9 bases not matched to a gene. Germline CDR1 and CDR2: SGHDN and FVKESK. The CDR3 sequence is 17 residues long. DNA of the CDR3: TGTGCCAGCAGCCAAGTGAACCGGGACAGGATATACAATGAGCAGTTCTTC. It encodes CASSQVNRDRIYNEQFF.

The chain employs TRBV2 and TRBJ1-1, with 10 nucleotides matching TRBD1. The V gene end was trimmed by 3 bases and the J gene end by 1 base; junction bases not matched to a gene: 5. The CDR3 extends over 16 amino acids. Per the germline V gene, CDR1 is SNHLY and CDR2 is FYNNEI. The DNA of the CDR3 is TGTGCCAGCAGTGAGTGGGGACAGGGGCAGAACACTGAAGCTTTCTTT. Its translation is CASSEWGQGQNTEAFF. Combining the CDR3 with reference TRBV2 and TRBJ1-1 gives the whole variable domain EPEVTQTPSHQVTQMGQEVILRCVPISNHLYFYWYRQILGQKVEFLVSFYNNEISEKSEIFDDQFSVERPDGSNFTLKIRSTKLEDSAMYFCASSEWGQGQNTEAFFGQGTRLTVV.

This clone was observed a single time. The CDR3 DNA reads TGTGCCAGCACCCCCAGGGGAATGAGGTCCTACAATGAGCAGTTCTTC. Translation: CASTPRGMRSYNEQFF. The chain has TRBV28 and TRBJ2-1; perhaps TRBD1 as D (6 bases). Germline V lookup: CDR1 MDHEN, CDR2 SYDVKM. The germline V and J ends were trimmed by 7 bases and 1 base, with 17 bases remaining between them. CDR3 length: 16 residues. Complete variable domain (other parts from reference TRBV28 and TRBJ2-1): DVKVTQSSRYLVKRTGEKVFLECVQDMDHENMFWYRQDPGLGLRLIYFSYDVKMKEKGDIPEGYSVSREKKERFSLILESASTNQTSMYLCASTPRGMRSYNEQFFGPGTRLTVL.

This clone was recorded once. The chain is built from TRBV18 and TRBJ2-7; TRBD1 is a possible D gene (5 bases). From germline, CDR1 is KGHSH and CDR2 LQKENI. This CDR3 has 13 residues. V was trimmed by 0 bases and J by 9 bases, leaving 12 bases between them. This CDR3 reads CASSPPAREVQYF. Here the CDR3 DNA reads TGTGCCAGCTCACCACCGGCCAGGGAAGTGCAGTACTTC.